The present TCR beta chain was sequenced within a study of CD8+CD57+ T cells in acquired aplastic anemia. Broader study findings: CD8+ Simpson's diversity in patients was not significantly different from that in controls. Patients and controls shared twenty-nine CD8+ CDR3 sequences.

Before being chosen for sequencing, patients had shown CD8+CD57+ cell expansion by flow cytometry. Patient blood was sampled before any therapy had been received. On this clonotype itself: The antigen remains unidentified.

Profiling of TCR beta VDJ combinations and CDR3 sequences used genomic DNA as template. MiXCR was run by TCRdb on the reads, yielding one entry per CDR3 protein. This sample carries 180,000 or so distinct CDR3 sequences, roughly 50% of them seen once, and the ten largest clones take under 2%. The CDR3 runs 14 residues. Germline-derived CDR1 and CDR2 are LNHDA and SQIVND (reference sequence). Deletions cut 6 bases from V and 4 bases from J, with 15 bases between. This clonotype was obtained from a human donor with aplastic anemia. The chain is built from TRBV19 and TRBJ1-2; D remains ambiguous. Material for sequencing was sorted CD4+, CD8+, or CD8+CD57+ T cells (not recorded which) from PBMCs. The CDR3 coding sequence is TGTGCCAGTAGCGGTCTGTCAGGACTCTATGGCTACACCTTC. The encoded protein is CASSGLSGLYGYTF.